This T cell receptor (beta chain) was identified during a study of blood T cells in healthy people across ages. CDR3 length: 17 residues. The germline gives CDR1 SGDLS, CDR2 YYNGEE. Trimming stripped 0 bases from V and 2 bases from J, with 15 bases between. Combining a sample-barcoded 5' primer with a J-beta primer mix, a second PCR ran for about 6 to 11 cycles. MiXCR, applied by TCRdb to the 5' RACE reads, yields one record per CDR3 protein. This table holds fewer than 750,000 distinct CDR3 sequences, over 40% found once. Sequencing was done on a sample of blood. The chain has TRBV9 and TRBJ2-1, with a tentative D call TRBD1 (7 bases). This TCR was recovered from a woman older than 75 in good health. DNA of the CDR3: TGTGCCAGCAGCGTAGGGGCAGGGGGGTACCCCTACAATGAGCAGTTCTTC. Protein product: CASSVGAGGYPYNEQFF.